This is a list of T cell receptor beta chains from one sample in a study of technical replicates of blood from a few donors. The method was immunoSEQ multiplex PCR; TCRdb's version includes in-frame clones alone and lacks a portion of them. Among over 50,000 clones listed, 94% were seen once. Input material: T cells isolated from PBMCs. These receptors all come from a human donor in good health. Each CDR3 is given with its conserved first and last residue. The order of the fields is CDR3 protein, CDR3 DNA, D gene, V gene, J gene, clone size. The D gene is left open where the match is weak. Where a row states a size, it is once, few, many or the class of an expanded clone; other rows omit it.

CDR3 protein: CASSSGLKAGVETQYF
CDR3 DNA: TGTGCCAGCAGTTCTGGACTTAAAGCGGGAGTAGAGACCCAGTACTTC
D gene: TRBD2
V gene: TRBV28
J gene: TRBJ2-5
clone size: .

CDR3 protein: CASSEGTEWETQYF
CDR3 DNA: TGCGCCAGCAGCGAAGGGACAGAGTGGGAGACCCAGTACTTC
D gene: TRBD1
V gene: TRBV5-1
J gene: TRBJ2-5
clone size: .

CDR3 protein: CASSPRTGTPGELFF
CDR3 DNA: TGTGCCAGCAGCCCTCGGACAGGGACTCCCGGGGAGCTGTTTTTT
D gene: TRBD1
V gene: TRBV14
J gene: TRBJ2-2
clone size: .

CDR3 protein: CASSQPDGVYTDTQYF
CDR3 DNA: TGTGCCAGCAGCCAACCGGACGGGGTATACACAGATACGCAGTATTTT
D gene: .
V gene: TRBV14
J gene: TRBJ2-3
clone size: .

CDR3 protein: CASPRSPERGEQYF
CDR3 DNA: TGTGCCAGCCCCCGGTCCCCGGAGAGAGGCGAGCAGTACTTC
D gene: .
V gene: TRBV6-5
J gene: TRBJ2-7
clone size: once

CDR3 protein: CSALPPRGGRGTDTQYF
CDR3 DNA: TGCAGCGCCCTCCCTCCGCGGGGGGGCCGAGGCACAGATACGCAGTATTTT
D gene: TRBD2
V gene: TRBV29-1
J gene: TRBJ2-3
clone size: .

CDR3 protein: CASSPTEGAKTYEQYF
CDR3 DNA: TGTGCCAGCAGCCCTACCGAGGGGGCGAAGACCTACGAGCAGTACTTC
D gene: TRBD1
V gene: TRBV7-9
J gene: TRBJ2-7
clone size: .

CDR3 protein: CASSLVQGENTIYF
CDR3 DNA: TGTGCCAGCAGCTTAGTCCAGGGTGAAAACACCATATATTTT
D gene: .
V gene: TRBV11-2
J gene: TRBJ1-3
clone size: .

CDR3 protein: CASSLGRGVGEQYF
CDR3 DNA: TGCGCCAGCAGCTTAGGGAGGGGTGTGGGTGAGCAGTACTTC
D gene: TRBD2
V gene: TRBV5-1
J gene: TRBJ2-7
clone size: .

CDR3 protein: CSVEVGVNTEAFF
CDR3 DNA: TGCAGCGTTGAAGTAGGAGTAAACACTGAAGCTTTCTTT
D gene: .
V gene: TRBV29-1
J gene: TRBJ1-1
clone size: few

CDR3 protein: CASSLDGTGGTHF
CDR3 DNA: TGCGCCAGCAGCTTGGATGGGACCGGGGGGACCCACTTC
D gene: TRBD2
V gene: TRBV5-1
J gene: TRBJ2-5
clone size: .

CDR3 protein: CASSYNGGSSYEQYF
CDR3 DNA: TGTGCCAGCAGTTACAATGGCGGGAGCTCCTACGAGCAGTACTTC
D gene: TRBD2
V gene: TRBV6-5
J gene: TRBJ2-7
clone size: .

CDR3 protein: CASRDSYYEQYF
CDR3 DNA: TGCGCCAGCAGGGACAGCTACTACGAGCAGTACTTC
D gene: .
V gene: TRBV10-2
J gene: TRBJ2-7
clone size: .

CDR3 protein: CASSLGGPLGEGGYTF
CDR3 DNA: TGCGCCAGCAGCTTAGGTGGACCTCTAGGGGAGGGTGGCTACACCTTC
D gene: .
V gene: TRBV5-1
J gene: TRBJ1-2
clone size: .

CDR3 protein: CASSLGAGSNQPQHF
CDR3 DNA: TGTGCCAGCAGCTTGGGGGCAGGTAGCAATCAGCCCCAGCATTTT
D gene: .
V gene: TRBV5-5
J gene: TRBJ1-5
clone size: .

CDR3 protein: CASSSPGTSDRAGADTQYF
CDR3 DNA: TGCGCCAGCAGCTCCCCCGGGACTAGCGATCGGGCTGGGGCAGATACGCAGTATTTT
D gene: TRBD2
V gene: TRBV5-1
J gene: TRBJ2-3
clone size: .

CDR3 protein: CASSFFQGDTEAFF
CDR3 DNA: TGTGCCAGCAGTTTTTTCCAGGGGGACACTGAAGCTTTCTTT
D gene: TRBD1
V gene: TRBV28
J gene: TRBJ1-1
clone size: .

CDR3 protein: CASSPGTGLTKGEQFF
CDR3 DNA: TGTGCCAGCAGCCCAGGGACAGGGCTTACCAAGGGTGAGCAGTTCTTC
D gene: TRBD1
V gene: TRBV9
J gene: TRBJ2-1
clone size: once

CDR3 protein: CASSVGQGRGNEQFF
CDR3 DNA: TGTGCCAGCAGCGTAGGTCAGGGGAGAGGCAATGAGCAGTTCTTC
D gene: .
V gene: TRBV9
J gene: TRBJ2-1
clone size: .

CDR3 protein: CASSSPGLAGVDTQYF
CDR3 DNA: TGCGCCAGCAGCTCACCGGGACTAGCGGGAGTAGATACGCAGTATTTT
D gene: TRBD2
V gene: TRBV5-1
J gene: TRBJ2-3
clone size: .

CDR3 protein: CASSISRGNQPQHF
CDR3 DNA: TGTGCCAGTAGTATCTCCAGGGGGAATCAGCCCCAGCATTTT
D gene: TRBD1
V gene: TRBV19
J gene: TRBJ1-5
clone size: .

CDR3 protein: CASSLEGDYGYTF
CDR3 DNA: TGCGCCAGCAGCTTGGAAGGGGATTATGGCTACACCTTC
D gene: .
V gene: TRBV5-1
J gene: TRBJ1-2
clone size: .

CDR3 protein: CASSLEASGAGYEQYF
CDR3 DNA: TGTGCCAGCAGCTTAGAGGCTAGCGGGGCCGGGTACGAGCAGTACTTC
D gene: TRBD2
V gene: TRBV11-3
J gene: TRBJ2-7
clone size: .

CDR3 protein: CASSPPRSMRGAGANVLTF
CDR3 DNA: TGTGCCAGCTCACCACCCCGAAGTATGCGGGGGGCTGGGGCCAACGTCCTGACTTTC
D gene: TRBD2
V gene: TRBV18
J gene: TRBJ2-6
clone size: .

CDR3 protein: CASAGVADTQYF
CDR3 DNA: TGTGCCAGCGCGGGCGTGGCAGATACGCAGTATTTT
D gene: .
V gene: TRBV7-9
J gene: TRBJ2-3
clone size: .

CDR3 protein: CASSSRLTEAFF
CDR3 DNA: TGTGCCAGCAGCAGCAGGCTGACTGAAGCTTTCTTT
D gene: .
V gene: TRBV6-5
J gene: TRBJ1-1
clone size: .